This T cell receptor (beta chain) originates from a study of blood T cells in healthy people across ages (dated by TCRdb to the mid-2010s). The study in broad terms: In model experiments, template switching captured about one uniquely barcoded TCR beta cDNA molecule for every two T cells. To track age-related changes in TCR beta repertoire diversity, the study relied on deep sequencing normalized with unique cDNA molecular identifiers. The donors were split into four age groups: young (average about 15 years), middle-aged (39), aged (roughly 60) and long-lived (under 85). Donors of different ages were randomly distributed across sequencing lanes to avoid experimental bias. The study analyzed two additional independent replicas of 1 million unique cDNA reads from the same blood draw for two donors, one aged 18 to 29 and one aged 80 or older. The full study reports these points: The long-lived group showed more naive CD4+ T cells, fewer expanded clones and increased TCR diversity than the aged group, suggesting age selection. As age increased, observed TCR beta diversity per million T cells dropped in a roughly linear way, and a significant reduction was already evident by age 40. Because donor CMV infection status was unknown, age-related changes in expanded clonotypes were potentially confounded. There was a strong correlation between observed TCR beta diversity and the percentage of naive T cells measured by flow cytometry. Bulk unsorted PBMC profiling prevented conclusive comparison of naive and antigen-experienced compartments. Estimates of total diversity based on one million sequenced T cells were considered lower bounds and underestimates.

Donors were about 36 systemically healthy Caucasian individuals from Russia aged roughly 6 to 90 years. Each donor gave roughly 9.5 milliliters of peripheral blood, collected into EDTA-treated Vacutainer tubes. Ficoll-Paque density-gradient centrifugation was used to isolate PBMCs, with at least 7 million obtained per sample. Trizol reagent was used to extract total RNA from the PBMCs, yielding at least 6 micrograms per sample. For every donor, an aliquot of PBMCs went through flow cytometry to measure the percentages of naive CD45RAhigh/CD27high T cells. As concerns this clonotype: Its cognate antigen has yet to be identified. No base qualities exist here, and no much larger clone lies one base off it.

Taken from the germline V gene, the CDR1 and CDR2 loops are SGDLS and YYNGEE. Trimming costs V 3 bases and J 8 bases, and their ends lie 11 bases apart. The CDR3 runs 12 residues from the cysteine to the phenylalanine. Only CDR3 DNA remains: 36 bases, in frame from the first base. Receptor amplification or capture employed 5' RACE. The sequencing machine was an Illumina HiSeq 2500. A second PCR of roughly 7 to 12 cycles was run with a J-beta primer mix and a sample-barcoded 5' primer. A template-switch 5' adaptor carrying 12 random nucleotides introduced a unique molecular identifier onto each TCR beta cDNA molecule. Each sample yielded at least 3 million CDR3-containing paired-end reads. All of the RNA was converted into first-strand cDNA using the Mint cDNA synthesis kit, with a TRBC-specific oligonucleotide serving as the primer. Following uracil-DNA glycosylase treatment, all cDNA underwent a first 18-cycle PCR with the universal primers M1SS and BC2_uni_R. Per the original workflow: For normalization, 1 million high-quality reads were randomly selected from each sample, with every read carrying a distinct molecular identifier. Reads sharing molecular identifiers were discarded rather than binned into consensus sequences. CDR3 identification, clonotype clustering and error correction used MiTCR with a Q25 quality threshold and the strictest error-elimination algorithm. Lower-bound total TCR beta diversity was estimated with a nonparametric unseen species model using Euler transformation. The public reads were reanalyzed by TCRdb: fastp trimming at Q25, MiXCR alignment, in-frame beta chains only. Merged by CDR3 protein, the rows form single entries marked with the most common genes and DNA. Here the V and J calls rest on TCRdb's processing, not on the authors' analysis. The sample table lists over 950,000 distinct CDR3 sequences, 35% to 40% of them with a count of one. The ten largest clones take up less than 15% of the sample.

The clonotype originates from a man between 18 and 29 years old in good health. Sequences were obtained from blood. This receptor chain uses TRBV9 and TRBJ1-1, with TRBD1 tentatively as D gene (5 bases match). In nucleotide form, the sequence is TGTGCCAGCAGCGACAACGGACAAGAAGCTTTCTTT. This encodes CASSDNGQEAFF.